Sequencing of this T cell receptor (beta chain) was carried out in a study of cytomegalovirus exposure and HLA in healthy donors. Overall study findings and caveats: Most of the TCR beta V segments (in an earlier analysis) were productive either about 87% or about 30% of the time.

The CDR3 is 12 residues long. Germline-derived CDR1 and CDR2 are SGHNT and YENEEA. Trimming pared 1 base from V and 5 bases from J, leaving 5 bases between. The study ran its PCR with 60 Vbeta and 13 Jbeta primers. Here immunoSEQ multiplex PCR was the method, and the copy in TCRdb shows in-frame clones only, minus some. This sample yields roughly 97,000 clones, of which about 9.5% are seen a single time; approximately 6.1% belongs to the top ten. A few counts support this clone. Antigen specificity is unknown. The chain carries TRBV11-3 and TRBJ1-1, with D hard to call. The source of this sequence is a man aged 35-49 years in good health and CMV-seropositive. What was sequenced was PBMCs. The DNA of the CDR3 is TGTGCCAGCAGCTTAGGTCATACTGAAGCTTTCTTT. This encodes CASSLGHTEAFF. Drawing the rest from reference TRBV11-3 and TRBJ1-1, the complete variable domain is EAGVVQSPRYKIIEKKQPVAFWCNPISGHNTLYWYLQNLGQGPELLIRYENEEAVDDSQLPKDRFSAERLKGVDSTLKIQPAELGDSAVYLCASSLGHTEAFFGQGTRLTVV.